Sequencing of this T cell receptor beta chain was carried out in a study of response to subunit inactivated influenza vaccine. V gave up 4 bases and J gave up 5 bases; unmatched junction bases: 8. CDR1 DFQATT and CDR2 SNEGSKA come from the germline V gene (reference sequence). The CDR3 runs 14 residues. This clonotype turned up a few times. TCRdb recomputed calls from the RT-PCR reads with MiXCR, one row per CDR3 protein. The sample lists under 950,000 distinct CDR3 sequences, roughly 20% seen once, with roughly 10% in the top ten. The clonotype was recovered from a man aged 50 to 60 who received an inactivated influenza vaccine. Source: PBMCs from blood, taken around 5 days after vaccination. The rearrangement joins TRBV20-1 to TRBJ2-5; TRBD2 agrees at 9 bases. Written as DNA, the CDR3 is TGCAGTGCTACGAGCGGGGGGATGGGGGAGACCCAGTACTTC. Its translation is CSATSGGMGETQYF.